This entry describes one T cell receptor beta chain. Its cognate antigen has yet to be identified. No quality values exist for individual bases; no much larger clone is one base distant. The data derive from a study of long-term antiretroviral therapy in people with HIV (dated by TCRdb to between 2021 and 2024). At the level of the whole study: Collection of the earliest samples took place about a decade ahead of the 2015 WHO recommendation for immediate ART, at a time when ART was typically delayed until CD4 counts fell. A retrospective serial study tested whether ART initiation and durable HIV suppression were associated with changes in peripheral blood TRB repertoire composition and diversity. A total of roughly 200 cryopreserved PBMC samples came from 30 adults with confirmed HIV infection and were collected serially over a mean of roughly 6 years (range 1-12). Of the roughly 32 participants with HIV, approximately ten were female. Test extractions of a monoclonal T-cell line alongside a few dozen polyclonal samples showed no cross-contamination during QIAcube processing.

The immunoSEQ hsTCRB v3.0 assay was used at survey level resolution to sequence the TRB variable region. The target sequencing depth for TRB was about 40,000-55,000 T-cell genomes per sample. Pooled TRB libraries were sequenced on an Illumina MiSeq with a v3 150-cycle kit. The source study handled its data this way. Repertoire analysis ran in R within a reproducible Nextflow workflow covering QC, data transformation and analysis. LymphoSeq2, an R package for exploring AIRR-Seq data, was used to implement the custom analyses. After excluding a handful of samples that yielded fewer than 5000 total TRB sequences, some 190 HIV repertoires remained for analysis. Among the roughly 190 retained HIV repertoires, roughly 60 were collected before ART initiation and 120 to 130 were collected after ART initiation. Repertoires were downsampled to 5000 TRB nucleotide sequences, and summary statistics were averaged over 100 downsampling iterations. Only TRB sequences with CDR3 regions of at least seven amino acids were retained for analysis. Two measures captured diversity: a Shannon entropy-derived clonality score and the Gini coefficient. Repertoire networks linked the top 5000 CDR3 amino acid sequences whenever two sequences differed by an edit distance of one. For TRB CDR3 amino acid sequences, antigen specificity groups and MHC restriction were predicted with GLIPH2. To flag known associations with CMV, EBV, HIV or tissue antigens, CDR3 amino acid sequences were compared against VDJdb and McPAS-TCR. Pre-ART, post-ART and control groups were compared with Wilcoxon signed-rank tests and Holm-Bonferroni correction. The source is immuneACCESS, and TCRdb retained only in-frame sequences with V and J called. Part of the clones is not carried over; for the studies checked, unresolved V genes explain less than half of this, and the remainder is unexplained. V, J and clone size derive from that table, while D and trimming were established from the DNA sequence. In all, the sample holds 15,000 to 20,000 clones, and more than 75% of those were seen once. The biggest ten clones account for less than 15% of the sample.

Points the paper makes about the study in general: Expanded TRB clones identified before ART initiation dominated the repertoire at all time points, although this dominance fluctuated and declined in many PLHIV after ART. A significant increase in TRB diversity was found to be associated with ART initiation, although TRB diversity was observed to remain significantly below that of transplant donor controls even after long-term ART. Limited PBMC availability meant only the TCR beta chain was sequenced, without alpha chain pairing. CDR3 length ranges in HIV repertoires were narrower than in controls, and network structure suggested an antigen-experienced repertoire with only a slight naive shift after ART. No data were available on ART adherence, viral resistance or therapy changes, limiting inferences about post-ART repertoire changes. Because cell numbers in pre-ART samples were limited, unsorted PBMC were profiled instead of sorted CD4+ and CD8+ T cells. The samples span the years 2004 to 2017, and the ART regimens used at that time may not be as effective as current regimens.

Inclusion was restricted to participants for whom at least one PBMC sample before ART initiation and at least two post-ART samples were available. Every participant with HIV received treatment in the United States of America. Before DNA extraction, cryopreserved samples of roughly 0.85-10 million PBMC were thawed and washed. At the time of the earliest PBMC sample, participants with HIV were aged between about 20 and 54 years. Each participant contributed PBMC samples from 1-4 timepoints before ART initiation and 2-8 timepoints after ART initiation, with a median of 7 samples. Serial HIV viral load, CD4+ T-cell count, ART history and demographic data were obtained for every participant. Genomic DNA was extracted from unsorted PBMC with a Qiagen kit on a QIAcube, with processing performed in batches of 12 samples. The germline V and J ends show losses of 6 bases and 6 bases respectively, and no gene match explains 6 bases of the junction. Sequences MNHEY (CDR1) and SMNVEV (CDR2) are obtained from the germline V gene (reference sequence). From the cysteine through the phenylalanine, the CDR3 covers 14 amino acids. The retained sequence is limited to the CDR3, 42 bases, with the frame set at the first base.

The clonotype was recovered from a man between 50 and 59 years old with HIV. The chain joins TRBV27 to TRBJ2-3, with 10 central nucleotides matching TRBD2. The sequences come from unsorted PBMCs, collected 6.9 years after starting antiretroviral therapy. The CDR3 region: CASSGLAVGDTQYF. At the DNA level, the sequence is TGTGCCAGCAGCGGACTAGCGGTAGGGGATACGCAGTATTTT.